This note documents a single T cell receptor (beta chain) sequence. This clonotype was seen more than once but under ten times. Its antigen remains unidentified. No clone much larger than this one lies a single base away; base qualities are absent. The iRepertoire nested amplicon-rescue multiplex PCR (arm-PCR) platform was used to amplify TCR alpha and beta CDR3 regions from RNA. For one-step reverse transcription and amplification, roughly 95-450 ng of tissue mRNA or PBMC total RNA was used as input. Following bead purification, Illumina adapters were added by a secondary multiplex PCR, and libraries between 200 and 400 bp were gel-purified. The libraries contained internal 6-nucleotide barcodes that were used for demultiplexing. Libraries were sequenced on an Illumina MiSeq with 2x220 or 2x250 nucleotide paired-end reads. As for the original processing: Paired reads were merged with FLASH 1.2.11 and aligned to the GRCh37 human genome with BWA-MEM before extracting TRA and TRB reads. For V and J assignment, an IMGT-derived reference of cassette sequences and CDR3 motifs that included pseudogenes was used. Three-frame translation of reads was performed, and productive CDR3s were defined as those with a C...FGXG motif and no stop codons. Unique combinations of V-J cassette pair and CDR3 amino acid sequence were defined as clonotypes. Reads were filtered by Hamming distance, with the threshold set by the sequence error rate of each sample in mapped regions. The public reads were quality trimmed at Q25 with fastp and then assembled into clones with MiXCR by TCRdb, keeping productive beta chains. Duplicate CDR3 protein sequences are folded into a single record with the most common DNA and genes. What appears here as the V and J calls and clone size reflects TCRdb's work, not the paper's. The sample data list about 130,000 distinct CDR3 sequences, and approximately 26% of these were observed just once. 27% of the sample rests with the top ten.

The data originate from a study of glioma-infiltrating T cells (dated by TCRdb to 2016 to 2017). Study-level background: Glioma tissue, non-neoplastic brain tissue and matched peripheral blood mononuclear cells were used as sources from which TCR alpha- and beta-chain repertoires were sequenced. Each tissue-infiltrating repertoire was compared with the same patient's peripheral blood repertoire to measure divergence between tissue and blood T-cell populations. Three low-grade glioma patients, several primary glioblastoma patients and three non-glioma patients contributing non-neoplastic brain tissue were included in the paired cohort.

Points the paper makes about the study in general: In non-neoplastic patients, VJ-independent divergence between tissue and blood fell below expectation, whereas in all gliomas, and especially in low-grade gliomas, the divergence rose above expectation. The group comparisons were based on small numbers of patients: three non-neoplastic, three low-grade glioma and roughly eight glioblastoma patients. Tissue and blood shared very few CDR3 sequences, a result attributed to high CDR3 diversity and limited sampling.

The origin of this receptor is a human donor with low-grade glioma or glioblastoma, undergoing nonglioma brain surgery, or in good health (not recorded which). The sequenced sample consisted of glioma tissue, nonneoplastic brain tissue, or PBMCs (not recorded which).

In nucleotide form, the sequence is TGCGCCAGCGGACAGGGATGGAACACTGAAGCTTTCTTT. Translated, this gives CASGQGWNTEAFF. This chain joins TRBV10-2 to TRBJ1-1; 8 of the junction bases match TRBD1. V is cut back by 8 bases and J by 1 base, with 3 bases in the junction unmatched. For CDR1 and CDR2, the germline V gene lists WSHSY and SAAADI. CDR3 length: 13 amino acids, cysteine to phenylalanine. Only the CDR3 portion is preserved as DNA: 39 bases, with reading frame beginning at the first base.